Listed below are T cell receptor beta chains from one sample, sequenced in a study of blood T cells in healthy people across ages. Via MiXCR, TCRdb re-called the 5' RACE reads, giving one row per CDR3 protein. The repertoire includes approximately 820,000 distinct CDR3 sequences, under 45% of them detected once, and under 20% sits in the top ten. Sequencing input: blood. The receptors shown here come from a man aged 55 to 70 in good health. The CDR3 runs from the conserved cysteine through the conserved F or W. The D gene is left open where the match is weak. A clone size is listed for some rows: how often the clone was seen (once, few, many), or a class if it is expanded.

cdr3_nt cdr3_aa d_call j_call cdr3_length clone_size v_call
TGTGCCAGCAGTGCCGCGTGGACAGGGCCCTACGAGCAGTACTTC CASSAAWTGPYEQYF TRBD1 TRBJ2-7 15 few TRBV6-1
TGTGCCAGCAGTGAATTTGAGGATTTCAACCCTGAAGCTTTCTTT CASSEFEDFNPEAFF - TRBJ1-1 15 - TRBV25-1
TGCAGTGCTCGGACAGGGGGAAATAGCAATCAGCCCCAGCATTTT CSARTGGNSNQPQHF TRBD1 TRBJ1-5 15 - TRBV20-1
TGTGCCAGCAGTGACAGGACAGGGAGCAATCAGCCCCAGCATTTT CASSDRTGSNQPQHF TRBD1 TRBJ1-5 15 - TRBV2
TGTGCCAGCAGCCCGGGACTAGAGGGCTACAATGAGCAGTTCTTC CASSPGLEGYNEQFF TRBD2 TRBJ2-1 15 few TRBV7-6
TGTGCCAGCAGTTTGTCTGGGACGGGCGTAACTTCTGAGCAGTTCTTC CASSLSGTGVTSEQFF - TRBJ2-1 16 - TRBV27
TGTGCCATCAGTCCCGGGACAGTGAGCACAGATACGCAGTATTTT CAISPGTVSTDTQYF TRBD1 TRBJ2-3 15 - TRBV10-3
TGTGCCAGCAGTTTGGTGGGGGCCGGGAATGAGCAGTTCTTC CASSLVGAGNEQFF - TRBJ2-1 14 - TRBV7-2
TGTGCCAGCAGAAGGATCTATGGCTACACCTTC CASRRIYGYTF - TRBJ1-2 11 few TRBV6-5
TGTGCCAGCGATAGCGGGGGTCTATTAAATGAGCAGTACTTC CASDSGGLLNEQYF TRBD2 TRBJ2-5 14 - TRBV11-3
TGTGCAGGCAGCGCCGGACTAGCGGGCGACAATGAGCAGTTCTTC CAGSAGLAGDNEQFF TRBD2 TRBJ2-1 15 - TRBV9
TGTGCCAGCAGCGTAGGTCCACCCGGGACACCTCAAGAGACCCAGTACTTC CASSVGPPGTPQETQYF - TRBJ2-5 17 few TRBV9
TGTGCCAGCAGTCCCGGACTAGCGGGAACCTACGAGCAGTACTTC CASSPGLAGTYEQYF TRBD2 TRBJ2-7 15 many TRBV4-3
TGTGCCAGCAGCTTTTCGCAAAGTTCTTCACCCCTCCACTTT CASSFSQSSSPLHF - TRBJ1-6 14 - TRBV5-6
TGTGCCAGCAACTCGAGGGCGGCCACCAGCGAGACCCAGTACTTC CASNSRAATSETQYF - TRBJ2-5 15 - TRBV5-5
TGTGCCAGCAGCTTTACTAGCGGGGGGGCCATTAGAAATGAGCAGTTCTTC CASSFTSGGAIRNEQFF TRBD2 TRBJ2-1 17 - TRBV7-2
TGTGCCATCAGAGGCAGACCCGACTACGAGCAGTACTTC CAIRGRPDYEQYF - TRBJ2-7 13 - TRBV12-3/TRBV12-4
TGTGCCATCAAGGACAGGTATGATGGCTACACCTTC CAIKDRYDGYTF TRBD1 TRBJ1-2 12 - TRBV10-3
TGCAGCGTCGGCCGTACAGGGTTTGGCGAGCAGTACTTC CSVGRTGFGEQYF - TRBJ2-7 13 many TRBV29-1
TGTGCCAACAGCCATCACGGGACCTCGGGAGAAAAACTGTTTTTT CANSHHGTSGEKLFF - TRBJ1-4 15 - TRBV9